Below, one TCR beta chain is given with its context. Its antigen is currently unknown. The record originates from a study of cytomegalovirus exposure and HLA in healthy donors. This CDR3 comprises 14 residues. The V segment lost 4 bases and the J segment 7 bases; nucleotides outside the gene matches: 6. Germline assignment: CDR1 MNHEY and CDR2 SVGAGI. Regarding the study as a whole: In terms of immune exposure information, only CMV serostatus was available. Sequencing likely produced, as an artifact, a cluster of highly shared sequence variants.

PCR was performed using 60 Vbeta and 13 Jbeta primers. TCRdb's copy holds only in-frame clones and misses some; the assay was immunoSEQ multiplex PCR. This table holds under 70,000 clones, 65% to 70% found once. This chain joins TRBV6-5 and TRBJ1-5; 8 bases are shared with TRBD1. This receptor was identified in a young woman in good health and CMV-seronegative. The sequencing input was PBMCs. The CDR3 DNA reads as TGTGCCAGCAGTTTTGGACAGGGTAGCCAGCCCCAGCATTTT. Translated, it gives CASSFGQGSQPQHF.